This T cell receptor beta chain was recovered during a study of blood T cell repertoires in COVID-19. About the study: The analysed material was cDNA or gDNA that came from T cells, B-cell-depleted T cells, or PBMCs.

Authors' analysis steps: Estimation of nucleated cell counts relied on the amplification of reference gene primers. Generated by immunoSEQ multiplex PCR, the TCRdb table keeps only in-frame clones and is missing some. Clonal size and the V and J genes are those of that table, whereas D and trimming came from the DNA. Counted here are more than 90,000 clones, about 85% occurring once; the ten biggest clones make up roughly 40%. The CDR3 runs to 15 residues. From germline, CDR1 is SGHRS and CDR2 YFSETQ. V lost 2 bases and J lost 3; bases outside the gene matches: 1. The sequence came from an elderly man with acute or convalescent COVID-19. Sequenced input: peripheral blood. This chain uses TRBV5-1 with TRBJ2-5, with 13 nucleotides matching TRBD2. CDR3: CASSFGLAGEETQYF. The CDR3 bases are TGCGCCAGCAGCTTCGGACTAGCGGGAGAAGAGACCCAGTACTTC.